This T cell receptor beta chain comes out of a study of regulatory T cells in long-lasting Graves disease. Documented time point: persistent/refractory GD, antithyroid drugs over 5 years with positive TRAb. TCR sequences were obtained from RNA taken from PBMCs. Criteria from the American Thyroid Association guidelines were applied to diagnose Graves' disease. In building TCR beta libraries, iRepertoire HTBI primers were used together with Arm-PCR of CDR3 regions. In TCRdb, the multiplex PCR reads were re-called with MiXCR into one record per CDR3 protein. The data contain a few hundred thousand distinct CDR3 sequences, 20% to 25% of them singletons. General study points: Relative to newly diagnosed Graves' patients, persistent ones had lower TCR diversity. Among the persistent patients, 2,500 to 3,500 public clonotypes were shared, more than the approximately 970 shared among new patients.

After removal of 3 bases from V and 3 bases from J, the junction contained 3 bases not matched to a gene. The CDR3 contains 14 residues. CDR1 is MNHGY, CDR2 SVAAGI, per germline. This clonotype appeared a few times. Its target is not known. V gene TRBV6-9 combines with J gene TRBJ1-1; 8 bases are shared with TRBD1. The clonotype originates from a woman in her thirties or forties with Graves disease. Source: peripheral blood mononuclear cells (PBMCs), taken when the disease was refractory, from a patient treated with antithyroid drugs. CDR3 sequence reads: CASSYYRGDTEAFF. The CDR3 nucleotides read TGTGCCAGCAGTTACTACAGGGGGGACACTGAAGCTTTCTTT.